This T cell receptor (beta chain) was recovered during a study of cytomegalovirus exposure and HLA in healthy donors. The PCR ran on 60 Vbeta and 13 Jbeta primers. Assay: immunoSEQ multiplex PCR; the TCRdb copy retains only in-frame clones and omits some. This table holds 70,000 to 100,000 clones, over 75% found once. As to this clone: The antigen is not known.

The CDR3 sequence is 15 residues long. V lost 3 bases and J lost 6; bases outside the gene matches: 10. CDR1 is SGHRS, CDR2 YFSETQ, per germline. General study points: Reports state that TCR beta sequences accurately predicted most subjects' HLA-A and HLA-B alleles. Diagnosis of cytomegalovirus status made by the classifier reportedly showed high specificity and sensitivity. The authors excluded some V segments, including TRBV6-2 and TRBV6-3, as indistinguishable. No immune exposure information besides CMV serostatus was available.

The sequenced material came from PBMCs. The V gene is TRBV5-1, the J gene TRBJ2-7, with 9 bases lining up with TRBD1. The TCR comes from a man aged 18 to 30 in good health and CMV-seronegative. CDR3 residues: CASSSGQGQVGEQYF. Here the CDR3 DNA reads TGCGCCAGCAGCTCCGGACAGGGGCAGGTTGGCGAGCAGTACTTC.